The 6 T cell receptor beta chains listed next were all sequenced from one sample in a study of high-grade serous ovarian cancer treatment subgroups (dated by TCRdb to 2020 to 2023). Collection of tumor samples took place before definitive surgery or chemotherapy. To prepare the library, the immunoSEQ multiplex PCR assay was applied. TCRdb stores this immuneACCESS table with in-frame sequences only. Part of the clones is absent; in the studies checked, under half of the shortfall reflects unresolved V genes, and no reason is known for the rest. The table for this sample lists a few thousand clones; approximately 80% of them were counted only once. Clones ranked in the top ten supply roughly 18% of the sample. What was sequenced was tumor tissue. The origin of the receptors is a human donor with high-grade serous ovarian cancer.

The chain is built from TRBV10-3 and TRBJ2-1; 8 bases are shared with TRBD2. The trim removed 4 bases at V and 4 bases at J, leaving 12 bases unmatched. Per germline, CDR1 ENHRY and CDR2 SYGVKD. This CDR3 is 17 amino acids long. CDR3 nucleotides: TGTGCCATCAGTGCACACGCGGGACTAGTGGGTTACAATGAGCAGTTCTTC. Translation gives CAISAHAGLVGYNEQFF.

The rearrangement uses TRBV6-5 and TRBJ2-5; D is unclear. Germline values: CDR1 MNHEY, CDR2 SVGAGI. Trimming stripped 5 bases from V and 2 bases from J, with 9 bases between. The length of the CDR3 is 13 residues. The CDR3 is CASSTTLQETQYF. CDR3 bases: TGTGCCAGCAGTACTACCCTACAAGAGACCCAGTACTTC.

The chain joins TRBV4-1 to TRBJ2-1; a possible D gene is TRBD2 (6 bases). The CDR3 sequence is 13 residues long. V was trimmed by 0 bases and J by 10 bases, leaving 10 bases between them. Germline values: CDR1 MGHRA, CDR2 YSYEKL. The CDR3, as DNA: TGCGCCAGCAGCCAAGAACTAGCCCGCGAGCAGTTCTTC. This sequence encodes CASSQELAREQFF.

The rearrangement links TRBV29-1 to TRBJ2-5; 10 bases fit TRBD1. Trimming removed 6 bases from V and 1 base from J; junction bases left unmatched: 11. Germline V gene sequence: CDR1 SQVTM, CDR2 ANQGSEA. CDR3 size: 16 residues. Written as DNA, the CDR3 is TGCAGCGTACCTTTCTGGGACAGGGGTTTCCAAGAGACCCAGTACTTC. Protein sequence: CSVPFWDRGFQETQYF.

V usage is TRBV6-5 and J usage is TRBJ2-5; no clear D gene. CDR1 is MNHEY, CDR2 SVGAGI, per germline. The CDR3 is 14 amino acids. The V end was cut by 2 bases, the J end by 5 bases, with 12 bases between. Here the CDR3 DNA reads TGTGCCAGCAGTTACCCGGGCAAGAGGGAGACCCAGTACTTC. The encoded protein is CASSYPGKRETQYF.

V gene TRBV6-5 combines with J gene TRBJ2-3; D is perhaps TRBD1 or TRBD2 (5 bases each). Per germline, CDR1 MNHEY and CDR2 SVGAGI. This CDR3 comprises 12 residues. Trimming took off 6 bases at V and 6 bases at J, with 10 bases between the two ends. The CDR3 protein is CASRGRRDTQYF. In DNA, the CDR3 is TGTGCCAGCAGGGGACGTAGGGATACGCAGTATTTT.